This T cell receptor beta chain was obtained from a study of CD8 T cells in ankylosing spondylitis. CDR3 size: 15 residues. CDR1 is MNHEY, CDR2 SMNVEV, per germline (reference sequence). V was cut by 4 bases and J by 6 bases, with 15 bases left in between. This clonotype was observed a handful of times. Its antigen is not identified. Libraries for TCR beta were made by quantitative 5'-RACE with molecular barcodes. TCRdb re-derived calls from the 5' RACE reads in MiXCR, one entry per CDR3 protein. This sample has about 540,000 distinct CDR3 sequences, with roughly 13% found just once. Study results and caveats: Among TCR beta sequences, a motif of under ten highly homologous variants appeared characteristic of ankylosing spondylitis blood. Previous work reported some of these motif variants in the synovial fluid and blood of reactive arthritis. It was reported that disease-linked clones were significantly enriched in matched ankylosing spondylitis synovial fluid. Researchers report that disease-linked clones proved CD8+ and relatively rare in peripheral blood.

The material sequenced was blood, either unsorted or a sorted T cell fraction (not recorded which). The clonotype was recovered from a male donor with ankylosing spondylitis. The rearrangement links TRBV27 to TRBJ2-2; TRBD2 might be the D (6 bases). CDR3 nucleotides: TGTGCCAGCAGTTACGTCTCTTGGGGGGCCGGGGAGCTGTTTTTT. Translation gives CASSYVSWGAGELFF.